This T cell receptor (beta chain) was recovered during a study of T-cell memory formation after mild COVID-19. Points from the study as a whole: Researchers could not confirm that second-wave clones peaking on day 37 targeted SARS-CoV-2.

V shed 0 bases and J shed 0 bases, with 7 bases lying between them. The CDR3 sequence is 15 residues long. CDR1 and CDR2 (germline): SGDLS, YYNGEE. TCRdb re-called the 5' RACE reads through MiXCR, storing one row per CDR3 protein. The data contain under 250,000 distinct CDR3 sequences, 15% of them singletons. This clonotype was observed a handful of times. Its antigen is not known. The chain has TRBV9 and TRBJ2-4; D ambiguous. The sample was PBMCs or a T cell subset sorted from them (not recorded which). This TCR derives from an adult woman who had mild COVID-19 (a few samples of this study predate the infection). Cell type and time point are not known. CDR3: CASSVGSLAKNIQYF. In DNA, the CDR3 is TGTGCCAGCAGCGTAGGCAGTCTAGCCAAAAACATTCAGTACTTC. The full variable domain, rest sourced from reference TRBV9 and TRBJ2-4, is DSGVTQTPKHLITATGQRVTLRCSPRSGDLSVYWYQQSLDQGLQFLIQYYNGEERAKGNILERFSAQQFPDLHSELNLSSLELGDSALYFCASSVGSLAKNIQYFGAGTRLSVL.